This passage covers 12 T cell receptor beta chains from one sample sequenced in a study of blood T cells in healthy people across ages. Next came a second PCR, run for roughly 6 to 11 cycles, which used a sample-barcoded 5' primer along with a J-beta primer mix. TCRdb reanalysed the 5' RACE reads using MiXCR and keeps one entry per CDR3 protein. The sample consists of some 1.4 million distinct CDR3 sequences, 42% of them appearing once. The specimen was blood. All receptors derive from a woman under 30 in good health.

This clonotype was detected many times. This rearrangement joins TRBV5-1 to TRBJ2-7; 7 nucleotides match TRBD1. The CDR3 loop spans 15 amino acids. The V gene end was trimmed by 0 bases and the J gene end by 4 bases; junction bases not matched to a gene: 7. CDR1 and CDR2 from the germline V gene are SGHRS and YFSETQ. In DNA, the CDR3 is TGCGCCAGCAGCTTGGCCGGGGACAGAGCATACGAGCAGTACTTC. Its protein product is CASSLAGDRAYEQYF.

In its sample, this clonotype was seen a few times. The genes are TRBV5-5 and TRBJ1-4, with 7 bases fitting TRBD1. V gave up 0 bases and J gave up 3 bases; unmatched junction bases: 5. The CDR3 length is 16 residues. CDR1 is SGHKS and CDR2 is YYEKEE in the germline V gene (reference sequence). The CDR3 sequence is CASSLEGAISNEKLFF. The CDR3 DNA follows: TGTGCCAGCAGCTTGGAGGGGGCTATATCTAATGAAAAACTGTTTTTT.

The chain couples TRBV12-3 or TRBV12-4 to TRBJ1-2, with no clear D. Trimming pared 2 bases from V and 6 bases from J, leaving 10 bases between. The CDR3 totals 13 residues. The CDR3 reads CASSLILIDGYTF. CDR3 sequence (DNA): TGTGCCAGCAGTTTAATACTAATAGATGGCTACACCTTC.

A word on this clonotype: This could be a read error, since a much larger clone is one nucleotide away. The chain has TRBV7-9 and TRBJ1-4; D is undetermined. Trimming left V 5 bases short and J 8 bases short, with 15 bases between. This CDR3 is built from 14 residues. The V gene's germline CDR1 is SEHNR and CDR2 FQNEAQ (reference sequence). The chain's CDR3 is CASSQRGFGEKLFF. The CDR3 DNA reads TGTGCCAGCAGCCAACGGGGATTTGGGGAAAAACTGTTTTTT.

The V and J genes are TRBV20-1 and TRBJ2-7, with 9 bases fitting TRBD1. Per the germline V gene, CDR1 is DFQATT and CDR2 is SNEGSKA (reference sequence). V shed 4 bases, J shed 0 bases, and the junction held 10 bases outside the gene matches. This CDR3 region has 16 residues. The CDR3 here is CSATPEVGQGSYEQYF. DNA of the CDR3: TGCAGTGCTACCCCTGAGGTGGGACAGGGCTCCTACGAGCAGTACTTC.

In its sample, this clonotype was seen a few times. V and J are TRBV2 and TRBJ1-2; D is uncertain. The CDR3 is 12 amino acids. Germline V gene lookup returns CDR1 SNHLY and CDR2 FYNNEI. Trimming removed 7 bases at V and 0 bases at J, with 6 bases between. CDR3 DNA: TGTGCCAGCACCCGGACTAACTATGGCTACACCTTC. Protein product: CASTRTNYGYTF.

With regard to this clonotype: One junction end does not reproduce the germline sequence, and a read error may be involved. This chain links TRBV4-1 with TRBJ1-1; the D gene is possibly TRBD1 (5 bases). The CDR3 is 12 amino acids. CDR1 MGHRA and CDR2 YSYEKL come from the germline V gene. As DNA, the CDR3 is TGCGCCAGCTCGTGGGGGAACACTCAAGCTTTCTTT. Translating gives CASSWGNTQAFF.

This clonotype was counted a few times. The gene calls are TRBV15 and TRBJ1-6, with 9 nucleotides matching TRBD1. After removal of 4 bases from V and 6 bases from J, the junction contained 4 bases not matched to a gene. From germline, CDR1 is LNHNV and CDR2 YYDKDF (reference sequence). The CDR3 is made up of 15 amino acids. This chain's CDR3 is CATSTSGQGNSPLHF. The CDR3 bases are TGTGCCACCAGCACCTCGGGACAGGGTAATTCACCCCTCCACTTT. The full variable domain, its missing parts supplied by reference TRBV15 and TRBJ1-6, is DAMVIQNPRYQVTQFGKPVTLSCSQTLNHNVMYWYQQKSSQAPKLLFHYYDKDFNNEADTPDNFQSRRPNTSFCFLDIRSPGLGDTAMYLCATSTSGQGNSPLHFGNGTRLTVT.

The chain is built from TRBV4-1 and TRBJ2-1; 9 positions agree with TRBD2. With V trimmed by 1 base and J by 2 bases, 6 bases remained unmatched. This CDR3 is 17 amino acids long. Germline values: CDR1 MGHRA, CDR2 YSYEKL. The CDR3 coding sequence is TGCGCCAGCAGCCAAGTATGGGCGGGAGGGCCCTACAATGAGCAGTTCTTC. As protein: CASSQVWAGGPYNEQFF.

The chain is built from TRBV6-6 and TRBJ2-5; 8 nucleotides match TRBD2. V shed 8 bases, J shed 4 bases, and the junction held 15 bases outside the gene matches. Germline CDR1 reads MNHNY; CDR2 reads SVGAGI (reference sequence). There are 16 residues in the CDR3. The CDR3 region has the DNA TGTGCCAGCGACTCCTCCTCTAGCGGGCAAGGAGAGACCCAGTACTTC. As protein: CASDSSSSGQGETQYF.

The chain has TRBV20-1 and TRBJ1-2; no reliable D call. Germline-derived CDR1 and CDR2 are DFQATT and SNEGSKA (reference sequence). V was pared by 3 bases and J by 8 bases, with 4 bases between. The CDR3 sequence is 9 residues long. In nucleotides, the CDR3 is TGCAGTGCTAGGAGGGGCTACACCTTC. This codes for CSARRGYTF.

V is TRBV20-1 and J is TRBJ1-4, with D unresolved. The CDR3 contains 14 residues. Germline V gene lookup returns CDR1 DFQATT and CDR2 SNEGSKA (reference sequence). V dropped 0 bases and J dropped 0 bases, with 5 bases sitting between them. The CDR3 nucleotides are TGCAGTGCTAGAGACGGGCCAACTAATGAAAAACTGTTTTTT. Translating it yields CSARDGPTNEKLFF.